The 22 T cell receptor beta chains in this list originate from one sample, sequenced in a study of persistence of HIV-infected CD4 T cells. Sequencing used immunoSEQ version 4 in survey mode. Method: immunoSEQ multiplex PCR; TCRdb's copy keeps in-frame clones and lacks some. The sample includes 25,000 to 35,000 clones, approximately 82% of them seen just once. Antigens of these TCRs are unknown. Stimulation used 10 ug/mL lysate from CMV-infected fibroblasts. CD40L/CD69 double-negative CD45RO-high memory CD4+ T cells were collected. Sequenced here: CD4+ T cells sorted from PBMCs after roughly 20-hour stimulation, sampled from a patient who received antiretroviral therapy. These receptors all stem from an adult man with HIV who was CMV-seropositive.

The V gene is TRBV7-9, the J gene TRBJ1-1, with TRBD1 as a possible D gene (5 bases). Per the germline V gene, CDR1 is SEHNR and CDR2 is FQNEAQ (reference sequence). This CDR3 comprises 13 residues. The germline V and J ends were trimmed by 5 bases and 4 bases, with 11 bases remaining between them. The CDR3 DNA follows: TGTGCCAGCAGCCCAGAAGGGGCCACTGAAGCTTTCTTT. Amino acids: CASSPEGATEAFF.

CDR3 DNA: TGCGCCAGCAGCCTGGACATGATCAGCCGGGGGACTGAAGCTTTCTTT. It specifies CASSLDMISRGTEAFF. The chain carries TRBV5-1 and TRBJ1-1; tentative D call: TRBD1 (5 bases). The ends were cut back, 4 bases at V and 5 bases at J, with 21 bases in the middle. The CDR3 consists of 16 residues. The germline gives CDR1 SGHRS, CDR2 YFSETQ.

The genes are TRBV19 and TRBJ1-6; D perhaps matches TRBD1 (6 bases). The CDR3 totals 13 residues. Between the trimmed V and J ends, which lost 8 bases and 7 bases, there was a span of 12 bases. CDR1 LNHDA and CDR2 SQIVND come from the germline V gene (reference sequence). CDR3 sequence: CASGRGRNSPLHF. As DNA, the CDR3 is TGTGCCAGTGGGCGGGGGCGGAATTCACCCCTCCACTTT.

The CDR3 DNA is TGCGCCAGCAGCTTACGGACTAGCGGGGGGGCCGTTACAGATACGCAGTATTTT. Residues: CASSLRTSGGAVTDTQYF. The chain links TRBV5-1 to TRBJ2-3; 15 positions agree with TRBD2. V shed 2 bases and J 3 bases; nucleotides not matched to a gene: 7. This CDR3 is 18 amino acids long. Looked up from germline, CDR1 is SGHRS and CDR2 is YFSETQ.

This sequence joins TRBV7-2 and TRBJ1-1; TRBD1 agrees at 9 bases. The CDR3 runs to 15 residues. CDR1 is SGHTA and CDR2 is FQGNSA in the germline V gene. Trimming took 2 bases from V and 4 from J; bases not matched to a gene: 5. CDR3: CASSLWGQGSTEAFF. As DNA, the CDR3 is TGTGCCAGCAGCTTATGGGGACAGGGTAGCACTGAAGCTTTCTTT.

The V gene is TRBV10-3, the J gene TRBJ2-2, with a weak D call TRBD1 (6 bases). V shed 10 bases and J shed 3 bases, with 18 bases lying between them. This CDR3 is 15 amino acids long. Germline V gene sequence: CDR1 ENHRY, CDR2 SYGVKD. This CDR3 reads CATKQGFVHTGELFF. In DNA, the CDR3 is TGTGCCACGAAACAGGGTTTTGTGCACACCGGGGAGCTGTTTTTT.

The V and J genes are TRBV5-1 and TRBJ2-2, with 10 bases matching TRBD2. Germline V gene data show CDR1 as SGHRS and CDR2 as YFSETQ. The CDR3 consists of 15 residues. The ends lost 5 bases at V and 3 bases at J; junction bases unmatched: 4. CDR3 loop: CASSWTSGYTGELFF. CDR3 DNA sequence: TGCGCCAGCAGTTGGACTAGCGGCTACACCGGGGAGCTGTTTTTT. Full variable domain (outside the CDR3, taken from reference TRBV5-1 and TRBJ2-2): KAGVTQTPRYLIKTRGQQVTLSCSPISGHRSVSWYQQTPGQGLQFLFEYFSETQRNKGNFPGRFSGRQFSNSRSEMNVSTLELGDSALYLCASSWTSGYTGELFFGEGSRLTVL.

The V call is TRBV5-8, the J call TRBJ2-3; TRBD2 matches at 9 bases. The CDR3 length is 15 residues. The J segment lost 2 bases and the V segment lost 3 bases, leaving 4 bases of the junction unmatched. The germline V gene has CDR1 SGHTS and CDR2 YDEGEE. The CDR3 nucleotides are TGTGCCAGCAGCTATAGCGGGGGTCCCACAGATACGCAGTATTTT. Translating it yields CASSYSGGPTDTQYF. The variable domain in full, with the rest retrieved from reference TRBV5-8 and TRBJ2-3, is EAGVTQSPTHLIKTRGQQATLRCSPISGHTSVYWYQQALGLGLQFLLWYDEGEERNRGNFPPRFSGRQFPNYSSELNVNALELEDSALYLCASSYSGGPTDTQYFGPGTRLTVL.

This clone came up a few times. V usage is TRBV18 and J usage is TRBJ1-3; the match to TRBD1 covers 7 bases. CDR3 size: 15 residues. Germline V gene sequence: CDR1 KGHSH, CDR2 LQKENI. Trimming removed 2 bases from V and 0 bases from J; junction bases left unmatched: 1. CDR3 in DNA: TGTGCCAGCTCACCAACAGGGGACTCTGGAAACACCATATATTTT. This encodes CASSPTGDSGNTIYF.

The chain employs TRBV20-1 and TRBJ2-4; D uncertain. Germline loops: CDR1 DFQATT, CDR2 SNEGSKA (reference sequence). Trimming removed 3 bases from V and 7 bases from J, with 7 bases in between. CDR3 length equals 11 residues. As DNA, the CDR3 is TGCAGTGCTAGTCCCCGGAACATTCAGTACTTC. This encodes CSASPRNIQYF.

The V call is TRBV5-1, the J call TRBJ2-7; D uncertain. This CDR3 region has 13 residues. The V end was cut by 2 bases, the J end by 1 base, with 7 bases between. Germline V gives CDR1 SGHRS, CDR2 YFSETQ. The CDR3 loop is CASSLARSYEQYF. The CDR3 DNA sequence: TGCGCCAGCAGCTTAGCTCGGTCCTACGAGCAGTACTTC.

This clone was seen once. CDR3 DNA sequence: TGTGCCAGCACTAGCGGGCAGGGAGTCCCCTACGAGCAGTACTTC. Translation: CASTSGQGVPYEQYF. This sequence joins TRBV6-5 and TRBJ2-7; 8 nucleotides match TRBD2. Germline trimming cut 7 bases from V and 2 bases from J; bases unmatched to any gene: 10. The germline gives CDR1 MNHEY, CDR2 SVGAGI. This CDR3 region has 15 residues.

The chain employs TRBV19 and TRBJ2-4, with 8 bases fitting TRBD1. The trim removed 6 bases at V and 1 base at J, leaving 5 bases unmatched. Looked up from germline, CDR1 is LNHDA and CDR2 is SQIVND (reference sequence). This CDR3 has 15 residues. The DNA for the CDR3 is TGTGCCAGTAGCATGACAGGGGTGGCCAAAAACATTCAGTACTTC. This sequence encodes CASSMTGVAKNIQYF.

CDR3 nucleotides: TGTGCCAGCAGCTTAGGACAGGGTGTCTATAATTCACCCCTCCACTTT. Its translation is CASSLGQGVYNSPLHF. The gene calls are TRBV7-8 and TRBJ1-6; 7 bases match TRBD1. With V trimmed by 1 base and J by 3 bases, 3 bases remained unmatched. CDR1 is SGHVS, CDR2 FQNEAQ, per germline. The CDR3 is 16 amino acids.

This clone was detected only once. The chain combines TRBV7-2 with TRBJ2-3; D is uncertain. From germline, CDR1 is SGHTA and CDR2 FQGNSA. The V gene lost 2 bases and the J gene lost 5 bases, with 14 bases spanning the gap. This CDR3 region has 15 residues. CDR3 region: CASSLSPASQDTQYF. The DNA of the CDR3 is TGTGCCAGCAGCTTAAGTCCCGCTTCCCAAGATACGCAGTATTTT.

The gene calls are TRBV2 and TRBJ2-7; 9 nucleotides align to TRBD1. V shed 6 bases and J 3 bases; nucleotides not matched to a gene: 9. The CDR3 loop spans 15 amino acids. Germline CDR1 and CDR2: SNHLY and FYNNEI. The CDR3 coding sequence is TGTGCCAGCAGAGCCGGGACAGGGAACAACTACGAGCAGTACTTC. It specifies CASRAGTGNNYEQYF.

The CDR3: CASSPTSVSGNTIYF. CDR3 nucleotides: TGTGCCAGCTCACCGACGTCGGTCTCTGGAAACACCATATATTTT. V is TRBV18 and J is TRBJ1-3; D is ambiguous. The CDR3 has 15 residues. Germline V gene lookup returns CDR1 KGHSH and CDR2 LQKENI. V was pared by 3 bases and J by 0 bases, with 9 bases between.

The gene calls are TRBV19 and TRBJ2-3; no firm D call. The germline V and J ends were trimmed by 4 bases and 1 base, with 6 bases remaining between them. Per germline, CDR1 LNHDA and CDR2 SQIVND (reference sequence). The CDR3 runs to 13 residues. The CDR3 sequence is CASSRSRTDTQYF. CDR3 coding DNA: TGTGCCAGTAGTAGAAGCCGCACAGATACGCAGTATTTT. The full variable domain, in which reference TRBV19 and TRBJ2-3 provide the parts outside the CDR3, is DGGITQSPKYLFRKEGQNVTLSCEQNLNHDAMYWYRQDPGQGLRLIYYSQIVNDFQKGDIAEGYSVSREKKESFPLTVTSAQKNPTAFYLCASSRSRTDTQYFGPGTRLTVL.

The rearrangement joins TRBV19 to TRBJ1-2; the D is unclear. The germline V gene has CDR1 LNHDA and CDR2 SQIVND (reference sequence). CDR3 length: 11 amino acids. The germline V and J ends were trimmed by 10 bases and 8 bases, with 14 bases remaining between them. The CDR3 loop reads CAISQDGGYTF. CDR3 nucleotide sequence: TGTGCCATTTCTCAGGACGGGGGCTACACCTTC.

V and J are TRBV6-6 and TRBJ1-5; D ambiguous. The CDR3 totals 16 residues. From germline, CDR1 is MNHNY and CDR2 SVGAGI (reference sequence). V was clipped by 0 bases and J by 0 bases, with 9 bases between them. CDR3 loop: CASSYSGRASNQPQHF. The CDR3 nucleotides read TGTGCCAGCAGTTACTCGGGTCGGGCTAGCAATCAGCCCCAGCATTTT.

By share, this clone counts as medium-sized (0.01 to 0.1%). The J gene is TRBJ1-6, the V gene TRBV28; perhaps TRBD1 as D (5 bases). Deletions cut 8 bases from V and 3 bases from J, with 17 bases between. From germline, CDR1 is MDHEN and CDR2 SYDVKM. CDR3 length equals 16 residues. CDR3: CASLFAGTGYNSPLHF. CDR3 bases: TGTGCCAGCCTTTTTGCCGGGACGGGCTATAATTCACCCCTCCACTTT.

This clone was counted only a few times. The rearrangement joins TRBV6-2 or TRBV6-3 to TRBJ2-2; D is uncertain. The V gene lost 2 bases and the J gene lost 3 bases, with 13 bases spanning the gap. In germline, CDR1 is MNHEY, CDR2 SVGEGT. The CDR3 contains 16 residues. CDR3: CASSYAGLRDTGELFF. CDR3 DNA sequence: TGTGCCAGCAGTTACGCCGGGTTACGGGACACCGGGGAGCTGTTTTTT.